This T cell receptor (beta chain) came from a study of control samples from healthy donors and cancer patients. TCRdb keeps only in-frame clones here, not all; method: immunoSEQ multiplex PCR. The sample yields 150,000 to 200,000 clones, approximately 91% seen once. This clone was counted only a few times. The CDR3 spans 13 residues. V dropped 6 bases and J dropped 6 bases, with 12 bases sitting between them. Germline lookup yields CDR1 MNHNY and CDR2 SVGAGI (reference sequence). The J gene is TRBJ2-1, the V gene TRBV6-6; perhaps D is TRBD1 or TRBD2 (5 bases each). This TCR derives from a woman aged 35 to 49 in good health. Sequenced sample: blood. CDR3 residues: CASSRDHSNEQFF. CDR3 sequence (DNA): TGTGCCAGCAGCCGGGACCACTCCAATGAGCAGTTCTTC.